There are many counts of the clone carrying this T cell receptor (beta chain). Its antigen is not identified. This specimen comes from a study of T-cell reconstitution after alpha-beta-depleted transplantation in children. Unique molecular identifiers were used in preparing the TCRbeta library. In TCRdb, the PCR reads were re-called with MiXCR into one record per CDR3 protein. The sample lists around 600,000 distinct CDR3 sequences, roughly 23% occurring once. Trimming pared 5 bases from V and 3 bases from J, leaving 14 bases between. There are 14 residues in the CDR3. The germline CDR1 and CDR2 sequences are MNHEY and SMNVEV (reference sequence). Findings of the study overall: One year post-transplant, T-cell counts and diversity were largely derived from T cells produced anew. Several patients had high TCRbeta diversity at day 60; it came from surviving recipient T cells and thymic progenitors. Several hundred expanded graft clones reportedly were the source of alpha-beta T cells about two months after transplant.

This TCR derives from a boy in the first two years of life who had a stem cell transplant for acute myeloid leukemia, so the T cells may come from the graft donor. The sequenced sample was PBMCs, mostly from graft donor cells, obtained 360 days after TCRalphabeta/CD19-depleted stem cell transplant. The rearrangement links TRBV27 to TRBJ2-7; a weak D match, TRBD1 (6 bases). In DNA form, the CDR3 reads TGTGCCAGCAGTCAAGCAGGCAGGGGCTACGAGCAGTACTTC. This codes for CASSQAGRGYEQYF.